One sample yielded the 5 T cell receptor beta chains listed below, sequenced in a study of T cell changes during pregnancy in multiple sclerosis. Method: immunoSEQ multiplex PCR; TCRdb's copy keeps in-frame clones and lacks some. The data contain 15,000 or so clones, roughly 80% of them singletons. The sample consisted of CD8+ T cells from peripheral blood mononuclear cells, taken in the third trimester of pregnancy. These receptor sequences come from a female donor in good health, enrolled as a control in a pregnancy study.

The V call is TRBV7-2, the J call TRBJ1-1; possible D gene TRBD1, 5 bases. Germline V gives CDR1 SGHTA, CDR2 FQGNSA. CDR3 length: 13 residues. Trimming left V 5 bases short and J 8 bases short, with 15 bases between. CDR3: CASSGGLSEEAFF. CDR3 nucleotide sequence: TGTGCCAGCAGCGGGGGACTTTCGGAGGAAGCTTTCTTT.

This clone was counted only a few times. The chain links TRBV5-6 to TRBJ2-7; 9 nucleotides match TRBD2. This CDR3 is built from 16 residues. Trimming took 0 bases from V and 7 from J; bases not matched to a gene: 11. Germline CDR1 is SGHDT and CDR2 is YYEEEE. The CDR3 spells CASSLGWGGRALEQYF. CDR3 nucleotides: TGTGCCAGCAGCTTGGGGTGGGGCGGGAGGGCATTGGAGCAGTACTTC. The variable domain in full, with the rest retrieved from reference TRBV5-6 and TRBJ2-7, is DAGVTQSPTHLIKTRGQQVTLRCSPKSGHDTVSWYQQALGQGPQFIFQYYEEEERQRGNFPDRFSGHQFPNYSSELNVNALLLGDSALYLCASSLGWGGRALEQYFGPGTRLTVT.

The rearrangement links TRBV19 to TRBJ1-6; D might be TRBD1 (5 bases). Germline V gene data show CDR1 as LNHDA and CDR2 as SQIVND (reference sequence). The V end was cut by 5 bases, the J end by 6 bases, with 8 bases between. The CDR3 runs 13 residues. The CDR3: CASSLGGNSPLHF. The CDR3 DNA follows: TGTGCCAGTAGTCTCGGGGGTAATTCACCCCTCCACTTT.

The genes are TRBV5-4 and TRBJ2-1; D not resolved. Trimming left V 5 bases short and J 9 bases short, with 12 bases between. The CDR3 is 12 amino acids. The germline gives CDR1 SGHNT, CDR2 YYREEE (reference sequence). CDR3 amino acids: CASRSAPGEQFF. As DNA, the CDR3 is TGTGCCAGCAGGTCTGCTCCGGGTGAGCAGTTCTTC.

This rearrangement joins TRBV6-1 to TRBJ1-5, with 7 bases aligning to TRBD1. The CDR3 is 13 amino acids. In germline, CDR1 is MNHNS, CDR2 SASEGT. The J segment lost 0 bases and the V segment lost 8 bases, leaving 1 base of the junction unmatched. The CDR3 DNA reads as TGTGCCAGCGCAGGGGGTAGCAATCAGCCCCAGCATTTT. It translates to CASAGGSNQPQHF.